One and the same sample provided the 7 T cell receptor beta chains below, sequenced in a study of CD4 T cells in relation to SARS-CoV-2 and coronaviruses. Profiling relied on immunoSEQ multiplex PCR, and the TCRdb table lists in-frame clones only, not all of them. Of 36,000 or so clones in the sample, around four fifths were seen once. Their target antigens are unknown. Sequenced material: memory CD4+ T cells from PBMCs, cultured in vitro. These receptors all stem from an adult with COVID-19.

The chain joins TRBV7-3 to TRBJ2-5; D gene uncertain. This CDR3 region has 13 residues. The germline V gene has CDR1 SGHTA and CDR2 FQGTGA. Trimming shortened V by 6 bases and J by 5 bases, and 13 bases separated the two germline ends. CDR3 residues: CASSQNPGETQYF. CDR3 in DNA: TGTGCCAGCAGTCAAAATCCCGGGGAGACCCAGTACTTC.

This rearrangement joins TRBV7-2 to TRBJ2-5; tentatively, D is TRBD1 or TRBD2 (5 bases each). Germline V gene data show CDR1 as SGHTA and CDR2 as FQGNSA. This CDR3 has 15 amino acids. The CDR3 spells CATNPGLRGTGTQYF. DNA of the CDR3: TGTGCAACCAACCCGGGCCTGAGGGGCACAGGGACCCAGTACTTC.

There are a few counts of this clone. The chain combines TRBV5-6 with TRBJ2-7; a possible D gene is TRBD1 (6 bases). The germline gives CDR1 SGHDT, CDR2 YYEEEE. V shed 4 bases and J shed 0 bases, with 14 bases lying between them. The CDR3 is 15 residues long. This CDR3 is CASSPQGQSSYEQYF. As DNA, the CDR3 is TGTGCCAGCAGCCCACAGGGACAAAGCTCCTACGAGCAGTACTTC.

This clone was detected only a few times. The chain has TRBV7-3 and TRBJ2-2; perhaps TRBD1 as D (5 bases). Trimming removed 2 bases at V and 5 bases at J, with 12 bases between. Germline CDR1 and CDR2: SGHTA and FQGTGA. The CDR3 spans 15 residues. CDR3 in DNA: TGTGCCAGCAGCTTACAAGGGGTAGGGACCGGGGAGCTGTTTTTT. It specifies CASSLQGVGTGELFF.

The chain is built from TRBV5-4 and TRBJ1-1; 9 bases map to TRBD1. V lost 4 bases and J lost 1; bases outside the gene matches: 8. Germline loops: CDR1 SGHNT, CDR2 YYREEE (reference sequence). The CDR3 spans 16 residues. CDR3 DNA sequence: TGTGCCAGCAGCCTAGCGGGACAGGGATCGAACACTGAAGCTTTCTTT. This gives the protein CASSLAGQGSNTEAFF.

The chain combines TRBV7-6 with TRBJ2-2; the match to TRBD2 covers 9 bases. The CDR3 has 17 residues. The V and J ends lost 1 base and 3 bases, in that order; junction bases with no gene match: 6. The germline V gene has CDR1 SGHVS and CDR2 FNYEAQ. The CDR3 DNA follows: TGTGCCAGCAGCTTAGTATTAGCGGGAGTCCACACCGGGGAGCTGTTTTTT. Translated: CASSLVLAGVHTGELFF.

CDR3 in amino acids: CASSLYREGTVQYF. The CDR3 nucleotides read TGTGCCAGCAGCTTATATAGGGAGGGGACAGTGCAGTATTTT. The chain couples TRBV7-9 to TRBJ2-3; D possibly matches TRBD1 or TRBD2 (7 bases each). Trimming shortened V by 2 bases and J by 11 bases, and 17 bases separated the two germline ends. From germline, CDR1 is SEHNR and CDR2 FQNEAQ (reference sequence). The CDR3 totals 14 residues.